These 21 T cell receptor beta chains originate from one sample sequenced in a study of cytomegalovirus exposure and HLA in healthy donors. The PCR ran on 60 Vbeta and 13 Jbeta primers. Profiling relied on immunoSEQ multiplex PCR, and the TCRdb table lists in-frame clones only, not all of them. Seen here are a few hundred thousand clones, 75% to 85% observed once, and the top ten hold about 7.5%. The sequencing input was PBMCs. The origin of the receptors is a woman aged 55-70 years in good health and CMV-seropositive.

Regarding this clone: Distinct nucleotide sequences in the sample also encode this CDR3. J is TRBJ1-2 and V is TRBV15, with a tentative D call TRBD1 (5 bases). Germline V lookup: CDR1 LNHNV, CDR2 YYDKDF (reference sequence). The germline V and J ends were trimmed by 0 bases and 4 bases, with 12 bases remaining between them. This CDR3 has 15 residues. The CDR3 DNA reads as TGTGCCACCAGCAGAGACCGAAAGACAGTCTATGGCTACACCTTC. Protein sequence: CATSRDRKTVYGYTF.

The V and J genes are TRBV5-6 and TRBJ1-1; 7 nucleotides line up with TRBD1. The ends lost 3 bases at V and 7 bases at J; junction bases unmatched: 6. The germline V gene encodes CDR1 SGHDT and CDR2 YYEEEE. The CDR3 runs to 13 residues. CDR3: CASSSRQGREAFF. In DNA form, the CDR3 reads TGTGCCAGCAGCTCCAGACAGGGCCGTGAAGCTTTCTTT.

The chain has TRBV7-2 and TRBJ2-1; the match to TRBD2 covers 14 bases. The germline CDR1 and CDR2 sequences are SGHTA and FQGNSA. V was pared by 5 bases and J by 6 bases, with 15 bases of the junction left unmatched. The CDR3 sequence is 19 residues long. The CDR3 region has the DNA TGTGCCAGCAGCCCCGGGACTAGCGGGAGCGGGATGTGGACCAATGAGCAGTTCTTC. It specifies CASSPGTSGSGMWTNEQFF. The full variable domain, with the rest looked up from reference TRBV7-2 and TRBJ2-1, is GAGVSQSPSNKVTEKGKDVELRCDPISGHTALYWYRQSLGQGLEFLIYFQGNSAPDKSGLPSDRFSAERTGGSVSTLTIQRTQQEDSAVYLCASSPGTSGSGMWTNEQFFGPGTRLTVL.

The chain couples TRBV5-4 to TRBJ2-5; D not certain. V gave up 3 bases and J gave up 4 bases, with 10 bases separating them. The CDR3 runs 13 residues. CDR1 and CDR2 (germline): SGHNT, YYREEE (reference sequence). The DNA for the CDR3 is TGTGCCAGCAGCTCAACTGAAATAGAGACCCAGTACTTC. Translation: CASSSTEIETQYF.

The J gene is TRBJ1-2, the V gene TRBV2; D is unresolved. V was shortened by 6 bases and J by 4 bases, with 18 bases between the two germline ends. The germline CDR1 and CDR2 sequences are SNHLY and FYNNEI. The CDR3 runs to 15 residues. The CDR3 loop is CASRAIRSRGYGYTF. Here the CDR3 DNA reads TGTGCCAGCAGGGCGATTCGCTCTCGAGGCTATGGCTACACCTTC.

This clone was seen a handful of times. The DNA of the CDR3 is TGCGCCAGCAGCCCTGCCACTCTGAACACCGGGGAGCTGTTTTTT. It yields the protein CASSPATLNTGELFF. The chain uses TRBV5-1 and TRBJ2-2; no reliable D call. Germline assignment: CDR1 SGHRS and CDR2 YFSETQ. V was clipped by 4 bases and J by 1 base, with 11 bases between them. The CDR3 is made up of 15 amino acids.

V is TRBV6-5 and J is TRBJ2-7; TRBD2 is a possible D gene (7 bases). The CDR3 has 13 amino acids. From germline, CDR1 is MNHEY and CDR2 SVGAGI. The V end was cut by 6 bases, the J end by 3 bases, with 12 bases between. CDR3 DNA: TGTGCCAGCAGGGGAGGGGGGGGCTACGAGCAGTACTTC. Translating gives CASRGGGGYEQYF.

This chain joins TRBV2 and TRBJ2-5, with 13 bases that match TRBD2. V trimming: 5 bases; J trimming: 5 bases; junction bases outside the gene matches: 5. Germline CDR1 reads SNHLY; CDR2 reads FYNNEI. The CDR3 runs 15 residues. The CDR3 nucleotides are TGTGCCAGCAGTCTGACTAGCGGGAGGCGGGAGACCCAGTACTTC. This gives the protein CASSLTSGRRETQYF.

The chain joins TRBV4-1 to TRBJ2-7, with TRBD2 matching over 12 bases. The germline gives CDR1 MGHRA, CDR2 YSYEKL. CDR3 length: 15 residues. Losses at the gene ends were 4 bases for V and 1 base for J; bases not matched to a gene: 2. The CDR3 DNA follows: TGCGCCAGCAGCCCCGGACTAGCGGGGTCCTACGAGCAGTACTTC. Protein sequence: CASSPGLAGSYEQYF.

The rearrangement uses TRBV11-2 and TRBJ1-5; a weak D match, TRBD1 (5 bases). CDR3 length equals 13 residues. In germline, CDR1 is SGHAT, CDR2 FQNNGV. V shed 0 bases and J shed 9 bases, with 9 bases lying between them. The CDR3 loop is CASSLEVGGPQHF. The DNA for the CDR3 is TGTGCCAGCAGCTTAGAGGTGGGGGGGCCCCAGCATTTT.

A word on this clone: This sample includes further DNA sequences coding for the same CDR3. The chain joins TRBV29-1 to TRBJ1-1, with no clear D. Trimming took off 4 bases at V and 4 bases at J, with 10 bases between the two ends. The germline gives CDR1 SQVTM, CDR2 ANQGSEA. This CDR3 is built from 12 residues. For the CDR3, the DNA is TGCAGCGTTGCAGGATTGAGCACTGAAGCTTTCTTT. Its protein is CSVAGLSTEAFF.

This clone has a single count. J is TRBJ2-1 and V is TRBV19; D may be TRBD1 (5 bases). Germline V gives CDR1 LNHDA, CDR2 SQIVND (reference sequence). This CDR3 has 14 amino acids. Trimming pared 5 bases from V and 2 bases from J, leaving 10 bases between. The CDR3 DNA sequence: TGTGCCAGTAGTCTCCAGGGTACCTACAATGAGCAGTTCTTC. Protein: CASSLQGTYNEQFF.

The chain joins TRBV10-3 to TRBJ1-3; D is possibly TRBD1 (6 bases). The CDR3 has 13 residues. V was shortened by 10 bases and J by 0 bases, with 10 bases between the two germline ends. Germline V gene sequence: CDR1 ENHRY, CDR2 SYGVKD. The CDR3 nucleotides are TGTGCCACTACAGGGCTCTCTGGAAACACCATATATTTT. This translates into CATTGLSGNTIYF.

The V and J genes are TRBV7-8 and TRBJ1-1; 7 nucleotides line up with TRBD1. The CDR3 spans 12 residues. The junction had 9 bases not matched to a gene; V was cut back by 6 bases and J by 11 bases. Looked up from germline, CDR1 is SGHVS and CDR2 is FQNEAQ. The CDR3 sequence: CASSLETGFAFF. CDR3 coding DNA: TGTGCCAGCAGTCTAGAGACAGGGTTCGCTTTCTTT.

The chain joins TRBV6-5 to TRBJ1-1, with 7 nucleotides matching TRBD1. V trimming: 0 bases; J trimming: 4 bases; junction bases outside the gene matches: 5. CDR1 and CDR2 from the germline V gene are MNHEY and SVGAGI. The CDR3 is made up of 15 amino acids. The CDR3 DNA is TGTGCCAGCAGTTACTCGCCCGACAGGGCCACTGAAGCTTTCTTT. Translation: CASSYSPDRATEAFF.

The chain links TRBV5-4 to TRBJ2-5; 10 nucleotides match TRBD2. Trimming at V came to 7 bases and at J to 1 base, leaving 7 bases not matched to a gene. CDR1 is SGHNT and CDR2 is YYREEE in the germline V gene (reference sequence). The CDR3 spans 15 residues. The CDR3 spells CASRASGSAQETQYF. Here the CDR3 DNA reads TGTGCCAGCCGCGCTAGCGGGAGCGCCCAAGAGACCCAGTACTTC. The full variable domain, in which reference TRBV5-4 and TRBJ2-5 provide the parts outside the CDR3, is ETGVTQSPTHLIKTRGQQVTLRCSSQSGHNTVSWYQQALGQGPQFIFQYYREEENGRGNFPPRFSGLQFPNYSSELNVNALELDDSALYLCASRASGSAQETQYFGPGTRLLVL.

CDR3: CASSVDGLSIYF. The CDR3 nucleotides read TGTGCCAGCAGCGTAGATGGGCTATCCATATATTTT. The chain links TRBV9 to TRBJ1-3; D unclear. V was trimmed by 0 bases and J by 11 bases, leaving 9 bases between them. In germline, CDR1 is SGDLS, CDR2 YYNGEE. The CDR3 extends over 12 amino acids.

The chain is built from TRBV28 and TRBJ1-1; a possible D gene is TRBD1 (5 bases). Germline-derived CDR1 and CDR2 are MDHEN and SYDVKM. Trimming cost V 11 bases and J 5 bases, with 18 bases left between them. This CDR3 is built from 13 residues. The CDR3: CAGTQGGRTEAFF. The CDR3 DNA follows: TGTGCCGGTACGCAGGGAGGAAGGACTGAAGCTTTCTTT.

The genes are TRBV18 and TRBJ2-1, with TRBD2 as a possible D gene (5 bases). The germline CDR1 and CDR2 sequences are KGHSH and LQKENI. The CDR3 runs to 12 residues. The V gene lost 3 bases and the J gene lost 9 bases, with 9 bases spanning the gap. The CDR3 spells CASSPGETEQFF. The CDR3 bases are TGTGCCAGCTCACCCGGGGAGACTGAGCAGTTCTTC.

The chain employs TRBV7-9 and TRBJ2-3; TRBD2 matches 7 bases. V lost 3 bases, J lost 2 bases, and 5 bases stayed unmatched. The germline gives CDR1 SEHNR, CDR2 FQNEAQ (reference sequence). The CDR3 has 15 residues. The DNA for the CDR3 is TGTGCCAGCAGCTTCTCTAGCGGAGCCACAGATACGCAGTATTTT. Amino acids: CASSFSSGATDTQYF.

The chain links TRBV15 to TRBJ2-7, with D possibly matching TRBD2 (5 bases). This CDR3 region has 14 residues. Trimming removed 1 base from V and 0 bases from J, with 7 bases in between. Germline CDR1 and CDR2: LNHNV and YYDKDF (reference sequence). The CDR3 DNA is TGTGCCACCAGCAGAGGGCGGGTCTCCTACGAGCAGTACTTC. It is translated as CATSRGRVSYEQYF.